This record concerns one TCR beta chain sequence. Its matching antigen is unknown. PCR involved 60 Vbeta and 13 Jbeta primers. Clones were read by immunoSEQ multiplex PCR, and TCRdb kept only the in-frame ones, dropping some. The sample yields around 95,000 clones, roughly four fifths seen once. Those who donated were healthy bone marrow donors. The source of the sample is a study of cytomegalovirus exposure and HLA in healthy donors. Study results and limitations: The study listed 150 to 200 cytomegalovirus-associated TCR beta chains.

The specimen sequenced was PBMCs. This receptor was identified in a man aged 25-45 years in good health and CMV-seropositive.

The CDR3 loop is CASSARTGLHEQYF. The CDR3 region has the DNA TGTGCCAGCAGCGCTAGGACAGGGCTCCACGAGCAGTACTTC. V and J are TRBV9 and TRBJ2-7, with TRBD1 matching 8 bases. The CDR3 spans 14 residues. CDR1 SGDLS and CDR2 YYNGEE come from the germline V gene. V trimming: 3 bases; J trimming: 5 bases; junction bases outside the gene matches: 7.